The TCR beta chain described here comes from a study of blood T cell dynamics during melanoma immunotherapy. Background on the study: Metastatic melanoma patients received first-line pembrolizumab or nivolumab plus ipilimumab. Study findings and constraints: Whether repertoire-driving clones were melanoma-specific could not be determined. Unlike progressors, later disease-control patients had W3 repertoires gaining clonality or diversity.

Profiling relied on immunoSEQ multiplex PCR, and the TCRdb table lists in-frame clones only, not all of them. The sample carries approximately 15,000 clones, approximately 90% recorded once. CDR1 and CDR2 (germline): LNHDA, SQIVND (reference sequence). The CDR3 runs to 14 residues. V shed 1 base and J shed 4 bases, with 10 bases lying between them. As regards this clone: What it binds is not known.

Time point described: week 3, after first cycle of checkpoint inhibitor. Apart from two fast progressors, RECIST 1.1 response was judged 12 weeks post-infusion. This TCR was sampled from a human donor with melanoma. This specimen was blood, taken from a patient treated with checkpoint blockade. This chain uses TRBV19 with TRBJ1-2, with D unclear. The CDR3 sequence: CASSIGVAPYGYTF. CDR3 in DNA: TGTGCCAGTAGTATAGGAGTTGCCCCCTATGGCTACACCTTC. Using reference TRBV19 and TRBJ1-2 for the parts outside the CDR3, the full variable domain is DGGITQSPKYLFRKEGQNVTLSCEQNLNHDAMYWYRQDPGQGLRLIYYSQIVNDFQKGDIAEGYSVSREKKESFPLTVTSAQKNPTAFYLCASSIGVAPYGYTFGSGTRLTVV.